This T cell receptor beta chain was recorded in a study of cytomegalovirus exposure and HLA in healthy donors. Findings and limits, study-wide: On later analysis, the bulk of CMV-associated TCR beta chains appeared to be HLA-restricted. Later work showed greater clonal expansion in HLA-associated TCR beta chains than in equally common others.

Worth noting for this clone: As yet, its antigen is unknown.

V lost 3 bases to trimming and J lost 7 bases; unmatched junction nucleotides: 10. In germline, CDR1 is SGHDN, CDR2 FVKESK. The CDR3 totals 15 residues. In the PCR, 60 Vbeta and 13 Jbeta primers were used. Measured with immunoSEQ multiplex PCR; TCRdb has only the in-frame clones, and not every one. The profile shows under 95,000 clones, 60% to 80% of them singletons. The rearrangement links TRBV14 to TRBJ1-2; TRBD1 matches at 8 bases. This receptor was obtained from a boy under 18 in good health and CMV-seronegative. Sequences were obtained from PBMCs. CDR3 sequence: CASSHTSTGESGYTF. The CDR3 DNA reads as TGTGCCAGCAGCCACACCTCGACAGGGGAGAGTGGCTACACCTTC.